The present T cell receptor beta chain was sequenced within a study of blood T cell repertoires in COVID-19. Study in general: The United States, Italy and Spain were the sources of the acute and convalescent COVID-19 samples. Nucleic acid was either cDNA or gDNA, and it came from T cells, B-cell-depleted T cells, or PBMCs.

In the original workflow: Amplification with reference gene primers provided the estimates of nucleated cell counts. The method was immunoSEQ multiplex PCR; TCRdb's version includes in-frame clones alone and lacks a portion of them. V and J calls and clone size are copied from that table; D and trimming were computed from the DNA. The sample includes some 50,000 clones, 80% to 90% of them seen just once. This clone was seen only a few times. CDR3 length: 13 residues. With V trimmed by 4 bases and J by 4 bases, 2 bases remained unmatched. Germline CDR1 reads LNHDA; CDR2 reads SQIVND (reference sequence).

The clonotype comes from a human donor in a cohort sampled during active COVID-19. This chain connects TRBV19 to TRBJ2-3; 7 positions match TRBD2. Sequencing input: peripheral blood. CDR3: CASSRTSADTQYF. CDR3 nucleotide sequence: TGTGCCAGTAGTAGAACTAGCGCAGATACGCAGTATTTT.